These 11 T cell receptor beta chains were all obtained from the same sample, sequenced in a study of cytomegalovirus exposure and HLA in healthy donors. Measured with immunoSEQ multiplex PCR; TCRdb has only the in-frame clones, and not every one. The sample carries more than 110,000 clones, approximately 94% recorded once. Sequencing was performed on PBMCs. The source is a man in his late teens or twenties in good health and CMV-seropositive.

The chain is built from TRBV19 and TRBJ2-5, with D perhaps matching TRBD1 (6 bases). Germline loops: CDR1 LNHDA, CDR2 SQIVND (reference sequence). V was cut by 6 bases and J by 2 bases, with 7 bases left in between. CDR3 length: 12 amino acids. The CDR3 DNA reads TGTGCCAGTAGCGGGACACAAGAGACCCAGTACTTC. Its protein is CASSGTQETQYF.

This chain uses TRBV5-1 with TRBJ2-5; 12 bases map to TRBD2. V shed 0 bases, J shed 9 bases, and the junction held 12 bases outside the gene matches. CDR3 size: 17 residues. Germline CDR1 SGHRS, CDR2 YFSETQ. The CDR3 coding sequence is TGCGCCAGCAGCTTGGAGCTAGCGGGAGGGGCAACGGGGGCCCAGTACTTC. The encoded protein is CASSLELAGGATGAQYF.

The V and J genes are TRBV27 and TRBJ2-2, with 11 nucleotides matching TRBD2. Germline V gives CDR1 MNHEY, CDR2 SMNVEV (reference sequence). V trimming: 5 bases; J trimming: 4 bases; junction bases outside the gene matches: 9. The CDR3 loop spans 17 amino acids. The CDR3 coding sequence is TGTGCCAGCAGTCCAACGGGGACTAGCGGTCTCACCGGGGAGCTGTTTTTT. Translation gives CASSPTGTSGLTGELFF.

The chain links TRBV28 to TRBJ2-7, with 10 bases lining up with TRBD1. Trimming at V came to 8 bases and at J to 4 bases, leaving 5 bases not matched to a gene. CDR1 MDHEN and CDR2 SYDVKM come from the germline V gene. This CDR3 region has 13 residues. DNA for the CDR3: TGTGCCAGCGGCCGACAGGGGGCGTACGAGCAGTACTTC. Its translation is CASGRQGAYEQYF. Drawing the rest from reference TRBV28 and TRBJ2-7, the complete variable domain is DVKVTQSSRYLVKRTGEKVFLECVQDMDHENMFWYRQDPGLGLRLIYFSYDVKMKEKGDIPEGYSVSREKKERFSLILESASTNQTSMYLCASGRQGAYEQYFGPGTRLTVT.

The sample holds a few counts of this clone. This chain connects TRBV2 to TRBJ2-3; weak D call: TRBD2 (6 bases). The CDR3 runs 14 residues. Per germline, CDR1 SNHLY and CDR2 FYNNEI. Trimming removed 3 bases at V and 2 bases at J, with 9 bases between. The CDR3 reads CASSDRELTDTQYF. CDR3 coding DNA: TGTGCCAGCAGTGATCGGGAGCTCACAGATACGCAGTATTTT.

The chain has TRBV13 and TRBJ2-1; 7 bases match TRBD1. Germline lookup yields CDR1 PRHDT and CDR2 FYEKMQ (reference sequence). Germline trimming cut 5 bases from V and 0 bases from J; bases unmatched to any gene: 4. The CDR3 length is 15 residues. CDR3 bases: TGTGCCAGCAGCCCGACAGGGAGCTCCTACAATGAGCAGTTCTTC. Residues: CASSPTGSSYNEQFF. Complete variable domain (other parts from reference TRBV13 and TRBJ2-1): AAGVIQSPRHLIKEKRETATLKCYPIPRHDTVYWYQQGPGQDPQFLISFYEKMQSDKGSIPDRFSAQQFSDYHSELNMSSLELGDSALYFCASSPTGSSYNEQFFGPGTRLTVL.

This clone was observed once. The J gene is TRBJ1-1, the V gene TRBV6-5; no firm D call. CDR3 length equals 14 residues. CDR1 and CDR2 from the germline V gene are MNHEY and SVGAGI. Trimming shortened V by 0 bases and J by 1 base, and 6 bases separated the two germline ends. CDR3 nucleotide sequence: TGTGCCAGCAGTTACTCGTCCCAGAACACTGAAGCTTTCTTT. Translation: CASSYSSQNTEAFF.

The rearrangement links TRBV5-4 to TRBJ2-4; 11 nucleotides match TRBD2. Germline CDR1 and CDR2: SGHNT and YYREEE (reference sequence). V shed 3 bases and J 13 bases; nucleotides not matched to a gene: 3. This CDR3 contains 12 residues. CDR3 residues: CASSSGLAVQYF. CDR3 coding DNA: TGTGCCAGCAGCTCGGGACTAGCGGTACAGTACTTC.

V gene TRBV4-1 combines with J gene TRBJ1-1; D is undetermined. The CDR3 has 15 residues. Deletions cut 1 base from V and 2 bases from J, with 11 bases between. Germline V gene lookup returns CDR1 MGHRA and CDR2 YSYEKL. The CDR3 nucleotides are TGCGCCAGCAGCCAAGTTTCCGGTTTAAACACTGAAGCTTTCTTT. It is translated as CASSQVSGLNTEAFF.

The J gene is TRBJ2-2, the V gene TRBV4-1; D perhaps matches TRBD2 (6 bases). The CDR3 consists of 16 residues. Per germline, CDR1 MGHRA and CDR2 YSYEKL. V lost 0 bases to trimming and J lost 2 bases, with 10 bases between them. CDR3 sequence: CASSQEGGVNTGELFF. CDR3 in DNA: TGCGCCAGCAGCCAAGAGGGCGGGGTTAACACCGGGGAGCTGTTTTTT.

This clone was seen a single time. This chain's CDR3 is CASSVEPSGRGEQFF. CDR3 nucleotides: TGTGCCAGCAGCGTAGAGCCTAGCGGGCGGGGTGAGCAGTTCTTC. The rearrangement links TRBV9 to TRBJ2-1; 8 bases line up with TRBD2. CDR1 and CDR2 (germline): SGDLS, YYNGEE. The CDR3 runs to 15 residues. V lost 0 bases, J lost 9 bases, and 8 bases stayed unmatched.